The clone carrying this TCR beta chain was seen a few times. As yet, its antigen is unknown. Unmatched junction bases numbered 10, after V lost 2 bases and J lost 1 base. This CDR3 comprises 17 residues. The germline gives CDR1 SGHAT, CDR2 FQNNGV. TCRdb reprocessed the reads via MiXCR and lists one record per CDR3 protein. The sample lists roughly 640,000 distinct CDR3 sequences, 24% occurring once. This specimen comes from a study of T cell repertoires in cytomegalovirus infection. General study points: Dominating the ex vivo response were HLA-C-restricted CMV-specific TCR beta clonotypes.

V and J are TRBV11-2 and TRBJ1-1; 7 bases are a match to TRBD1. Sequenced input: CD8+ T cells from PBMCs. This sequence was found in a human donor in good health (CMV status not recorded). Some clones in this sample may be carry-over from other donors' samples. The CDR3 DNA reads TGTGCCAGCAGCTTATGGTCGGGGTGGGACAGGAACACTGAAGCTTTCTTT. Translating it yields CASSLWSGWDRNTEAFF.